This T cell receptor beta chain was documented in a study of T-cell reconstitution after alpha-beta-depleted transplantation in children. Study findings and constraints: Some patients showed high day-60 TCRbeta diversity, which derived from surviving recipient T cells and thymic progenitors. Once a year had passed after transplant, T-cell counts and diversity came mostly from newly produced T cells. Two months or so post-transplant, alpha-beta T cells reportedly derived from several hundred expanded graft clones.

Remarks on this clonotype: Its antigen is undetermined.

It was with unique molecular identifiers that the TCRbeta library was prepared. TCRdb passed the PCR reads through MiXCR, listing each CDR3 protein once. The sample lists hundreds of thousands of distinct CDR3 sequences, roughly 13% occurring once. The sequence derives from a girl aged 2-10 years with congenital amegakaryocytic thrombocytopenia, due to receive a stem cell transplant. The source was PBMCs, collected before TCRalphabeta/CD19-depleted stem cell transplant.

As DNA, the CDR3 is TGTGCCAGCAGTCCCCAACAGGGGGCTGTTTATGGCTACACCTTC. Translated: CASSPQQGAVYGYTF. The chain links TRBV2 to TRBJ1-2; TRBD1 agrees at 9 bases. The CDR3 totals 15 residues. V lost 5 bases to trimming and J lost 5 bases; unmatched junction nucleotides: 9. CDR1 and CDR2 (germline): SNHLY, FYNNEI.